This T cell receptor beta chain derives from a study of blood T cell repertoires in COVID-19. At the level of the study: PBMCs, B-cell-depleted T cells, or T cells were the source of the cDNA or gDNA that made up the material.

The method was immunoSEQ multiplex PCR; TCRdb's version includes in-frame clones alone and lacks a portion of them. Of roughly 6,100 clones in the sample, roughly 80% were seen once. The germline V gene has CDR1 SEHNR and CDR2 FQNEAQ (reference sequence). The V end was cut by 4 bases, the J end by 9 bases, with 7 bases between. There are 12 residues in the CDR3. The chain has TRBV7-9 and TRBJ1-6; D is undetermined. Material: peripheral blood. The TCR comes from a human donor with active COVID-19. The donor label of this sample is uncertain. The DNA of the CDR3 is TGTGCCAGCAGCTCTCCGGGTTCACCCCTCCACTTT. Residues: CASSSPGSPLHF. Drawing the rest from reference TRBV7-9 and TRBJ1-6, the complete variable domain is DTGVSQNPRHKITKRGQNVTFRCDPISEHNRLYWYRQTLGQGPEFLTYFQNEAQLEKSRLLSDRFSAERPKGSFSTLEIQRTEQGDSAMYLCASSSPGSPLHFGNGTRLTVT.